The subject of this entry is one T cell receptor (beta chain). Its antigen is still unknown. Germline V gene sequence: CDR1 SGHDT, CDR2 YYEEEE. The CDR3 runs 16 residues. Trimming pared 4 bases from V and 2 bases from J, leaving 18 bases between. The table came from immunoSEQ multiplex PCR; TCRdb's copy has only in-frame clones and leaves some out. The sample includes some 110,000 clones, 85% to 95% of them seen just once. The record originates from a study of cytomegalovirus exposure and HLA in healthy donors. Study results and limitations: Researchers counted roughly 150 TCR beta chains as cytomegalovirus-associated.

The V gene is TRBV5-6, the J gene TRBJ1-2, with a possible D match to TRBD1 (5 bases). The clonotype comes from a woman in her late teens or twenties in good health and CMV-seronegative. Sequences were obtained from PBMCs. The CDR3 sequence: CASSPPLRTNNYGYTF. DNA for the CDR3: TGTGCCAGCAGCCCCCCCCTCAGGACAAACAACTATGGCTACACCTTC.